Shown below are 2 T cell receptor beta chains from a single sample sequenced in a study of cytomegalovirus exposure and HLA in healthy donors. The PCR employed 60 Vbeta primers together with 13 Jbeta primers. Data came from immunoSEQ multiplex PCR; TCRdb stores just in-frame clones and leaves some out. The sample has a few hundred thousand clones; approximately 81% are singletons. Sequenced input: PBMCs. The receptors originated from a man aged 25-40 years in good health and CMV-seronegative.

CDR3 amino acids: CASSVGQGWPEETSIQYF. In nucleotides, the CDR3 is TGTGCCAGCAGCGTGGGACAGGGCTGGCCAGAAGAAACGTCGATTCAGTACTTC. V usage is TRBV9 and J usage is TRBJ2-4; 9 nucleotides align to TRBD1. The ends lost 2 bases at V and 10 bases at J; junction bases unmatched: 19. The CDR3 consists of 18 residues. Germline V gene lookup returns CDR1 SGDLS and CDR2 YYNGEE.

This chain joins TRBV7-9 and TRBJ1-4, with D maybe TRBD1 (6 bases). The CDR3 runs to 16 residues. Germline CDR1 and CDR2: SEHNR and FQNEAQ (reference sequence). Trimming cost V 4 bases and J 5 bases, with 17 bases left between them. DNA of the CDR3: TGTGCCAGCAGCTCCTTTGGGACAACCGGAAATGAAAAACTGTTTTTT. Translating gives CASSSFGTTGNEKLFF.